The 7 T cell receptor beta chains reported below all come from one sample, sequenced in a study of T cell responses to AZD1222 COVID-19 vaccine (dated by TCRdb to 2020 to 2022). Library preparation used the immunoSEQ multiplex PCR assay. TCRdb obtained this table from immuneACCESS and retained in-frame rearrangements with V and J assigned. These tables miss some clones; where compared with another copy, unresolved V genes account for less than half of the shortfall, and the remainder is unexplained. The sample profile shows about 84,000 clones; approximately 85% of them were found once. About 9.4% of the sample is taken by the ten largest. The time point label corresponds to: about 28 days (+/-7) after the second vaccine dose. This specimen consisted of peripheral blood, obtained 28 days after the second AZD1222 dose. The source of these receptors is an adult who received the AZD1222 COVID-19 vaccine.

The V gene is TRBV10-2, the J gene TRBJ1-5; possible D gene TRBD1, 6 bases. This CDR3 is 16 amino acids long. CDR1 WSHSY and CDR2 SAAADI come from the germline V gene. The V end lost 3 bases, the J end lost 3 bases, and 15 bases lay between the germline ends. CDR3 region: CASSDLSGQLNQPQHF. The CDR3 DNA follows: TGCGCCAGCAGTGATCTTTCCGGACAGCTCAATCAGCCCCAGCATTTT.

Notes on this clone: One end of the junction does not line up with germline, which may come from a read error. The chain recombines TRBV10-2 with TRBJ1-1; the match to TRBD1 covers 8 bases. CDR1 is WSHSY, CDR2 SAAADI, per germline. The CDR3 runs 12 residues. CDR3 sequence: CASTEGQAEAFF. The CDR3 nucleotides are TGCGCCAGCACTGAGGGACAGGCTGAAGCTTTCTTT.

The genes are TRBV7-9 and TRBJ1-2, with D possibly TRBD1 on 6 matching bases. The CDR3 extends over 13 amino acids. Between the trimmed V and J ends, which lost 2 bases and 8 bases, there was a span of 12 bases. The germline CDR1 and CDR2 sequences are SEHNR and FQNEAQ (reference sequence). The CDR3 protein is CASSLMGAQGYTF. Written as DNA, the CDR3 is TGTGCCAGCAGCTTAATGGGGGCACAGGGCTACACCTTC.

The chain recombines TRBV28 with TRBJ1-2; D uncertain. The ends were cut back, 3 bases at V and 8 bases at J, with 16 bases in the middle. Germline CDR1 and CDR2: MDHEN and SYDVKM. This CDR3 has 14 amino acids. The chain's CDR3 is CASSFILGYEGYTF. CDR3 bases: TGTGCCAGCAGTTTTATTCTGGGGTATGAGGGCTACACCTTC.

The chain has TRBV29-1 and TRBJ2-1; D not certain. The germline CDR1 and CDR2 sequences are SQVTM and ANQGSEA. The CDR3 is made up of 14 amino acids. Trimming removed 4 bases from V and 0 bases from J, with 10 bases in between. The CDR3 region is CSVVLTRSYNEQFF. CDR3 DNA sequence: TGCAGCGTTGTACTGACCCGCTCCTACAATGAGCAGTTCTTC.

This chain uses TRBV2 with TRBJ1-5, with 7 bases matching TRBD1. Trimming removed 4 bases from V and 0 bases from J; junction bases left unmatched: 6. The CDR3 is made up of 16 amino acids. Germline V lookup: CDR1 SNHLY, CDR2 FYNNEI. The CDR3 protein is CASSGGRGYSNQPQHF. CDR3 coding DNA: TGTGCCAGCAGTGGCGGCAGGGGGTATAGCAATCAGCCCCAGCATTTT.

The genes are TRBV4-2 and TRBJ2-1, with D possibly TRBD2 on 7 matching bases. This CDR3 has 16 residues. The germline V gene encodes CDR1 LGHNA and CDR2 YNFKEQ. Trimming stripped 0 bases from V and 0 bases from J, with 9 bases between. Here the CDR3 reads CASSQERGGSYNEQFF. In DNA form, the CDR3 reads TGTGCCAGCAGCCAAGAAAGGGGGGGCTCCTACAATGAGCAGTTCTTC.